This T cell receptor (beta chain) was sequenced in a study of T cells expressing NK-cell markers. In the study overall: Researchers got TCR beta repertoires out of sorted CD3+CD56+NKG2C+, CD3+CD56+NKG2C- and CD3+CD56-NKG2C+ T cells.

The study, taken as a whole, reports: Several of the donors also had these clonotypes leading their CD3+CD56-NKG2C+ fraction.

Points on this clonotype: Its cognate antigen is unknown.

TCRdb reprocessed the 5' RACE reads; each CDR3 protein has one entry and no DNA is given. This sample lists about 380,000 distinct CDR3 sequences; its ten largest clones have roughly 5.2%. CDR1 is WSHSY and CDR2 is SAAADI in the germline V gene. The CDR3 loop spans 16 amino acids. Sample: blood T cells: a sorted CD56 or NKG2C T cell subset, CD4+ or CD8+ T cells, or bulk PBMC T cells (not recorded which). V is TRBV10-2 and J is TRBJ2-1; TCRdb's D call, TRBD1, is unchecked because there is no DNA. The sequence derives from a man aged 18-75 years in good health. CDR3 loop: CASMRSRDRGSYDQFF.